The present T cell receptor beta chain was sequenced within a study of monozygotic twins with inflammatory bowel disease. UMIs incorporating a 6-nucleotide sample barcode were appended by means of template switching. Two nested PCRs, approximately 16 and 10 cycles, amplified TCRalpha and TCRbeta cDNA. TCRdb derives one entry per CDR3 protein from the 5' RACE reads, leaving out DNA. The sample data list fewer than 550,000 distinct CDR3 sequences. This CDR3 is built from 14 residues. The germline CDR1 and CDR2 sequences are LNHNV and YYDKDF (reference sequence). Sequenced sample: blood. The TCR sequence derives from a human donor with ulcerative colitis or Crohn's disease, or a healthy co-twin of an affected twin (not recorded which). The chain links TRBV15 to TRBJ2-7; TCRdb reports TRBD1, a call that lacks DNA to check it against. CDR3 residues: CATSSLRGGLGQYF.